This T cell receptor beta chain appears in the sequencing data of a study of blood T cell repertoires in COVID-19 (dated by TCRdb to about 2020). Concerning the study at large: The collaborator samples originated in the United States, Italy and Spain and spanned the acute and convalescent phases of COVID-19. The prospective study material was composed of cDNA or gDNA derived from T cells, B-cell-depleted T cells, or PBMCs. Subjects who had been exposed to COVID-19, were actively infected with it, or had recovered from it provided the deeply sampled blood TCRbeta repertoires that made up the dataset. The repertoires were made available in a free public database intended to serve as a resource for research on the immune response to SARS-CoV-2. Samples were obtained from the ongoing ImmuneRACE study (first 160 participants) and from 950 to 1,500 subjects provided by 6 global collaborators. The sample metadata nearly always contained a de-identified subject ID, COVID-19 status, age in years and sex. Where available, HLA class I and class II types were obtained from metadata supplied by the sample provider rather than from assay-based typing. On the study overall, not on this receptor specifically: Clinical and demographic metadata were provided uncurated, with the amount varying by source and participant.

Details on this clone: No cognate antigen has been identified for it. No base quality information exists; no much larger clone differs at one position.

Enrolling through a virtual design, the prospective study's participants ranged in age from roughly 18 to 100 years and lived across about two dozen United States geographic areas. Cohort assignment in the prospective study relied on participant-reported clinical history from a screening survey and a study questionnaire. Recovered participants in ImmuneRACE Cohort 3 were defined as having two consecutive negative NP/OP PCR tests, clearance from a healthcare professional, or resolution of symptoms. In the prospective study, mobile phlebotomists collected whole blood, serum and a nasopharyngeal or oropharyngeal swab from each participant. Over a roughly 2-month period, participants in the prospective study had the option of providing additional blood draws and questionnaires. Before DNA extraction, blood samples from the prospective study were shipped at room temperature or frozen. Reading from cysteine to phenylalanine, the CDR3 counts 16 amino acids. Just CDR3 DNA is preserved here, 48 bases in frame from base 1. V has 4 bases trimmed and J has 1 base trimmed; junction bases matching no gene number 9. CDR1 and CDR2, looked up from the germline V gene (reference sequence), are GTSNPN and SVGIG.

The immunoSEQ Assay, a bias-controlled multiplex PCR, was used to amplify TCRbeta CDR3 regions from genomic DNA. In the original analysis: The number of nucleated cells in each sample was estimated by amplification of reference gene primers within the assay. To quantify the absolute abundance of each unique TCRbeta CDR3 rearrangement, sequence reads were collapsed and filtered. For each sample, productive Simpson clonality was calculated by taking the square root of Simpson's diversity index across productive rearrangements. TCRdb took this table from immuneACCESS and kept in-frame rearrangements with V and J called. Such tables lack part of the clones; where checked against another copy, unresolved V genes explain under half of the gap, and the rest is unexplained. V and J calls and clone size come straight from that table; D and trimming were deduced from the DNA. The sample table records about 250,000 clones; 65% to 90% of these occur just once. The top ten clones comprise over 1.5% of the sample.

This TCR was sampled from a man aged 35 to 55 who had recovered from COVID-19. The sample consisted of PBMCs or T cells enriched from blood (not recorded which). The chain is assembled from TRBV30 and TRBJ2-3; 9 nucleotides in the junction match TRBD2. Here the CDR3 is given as CAWNRRRGGGTDTQYF. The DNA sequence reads TGTGCCTGGAATCGTCGGCGGGGGGGCGGCACAGATACGCAGTATTTT.